This T cell receptor beta chain came from a study of CD8 T cells in ankylosing spondylitis. Ten or more counts support this clonotype. Quantitative molecular-barcoded 5'-RACE generated the TCR beta libraries. MiXCR, applied by TCRdb to the 5' RACE reads, yields one record per CDR3 protein. The sample holds 50,000 to 65,000 distinct CDR3 sequences, approximately 7% seen once. This CDR3 comprises 14 residues. The V end was cut by 4 bases, the J end by 3 bases, with 10 bases between. CDR1 is SGHRS and CDR2 is YFSETQ in the germline V gene. The receptor was derived from a female donor with ankylosing spondylitis or in good health (not recorded which). The sequenced sample was blood, either unsorted or a sorted T cell fraction (not recorded which). This chain uses TRBV5-1 with TRBJ2-2; possibly TRBD1 or TRBD2 for D (5 bases each). The CDR3 bases are TGCGCCAGCAGCGAGGGGACGGACACCGGGGAGCTGTTTTTT. Protein sequence: CASSEGTDTGELFF.